This T cell receptor beta chain stems from a study of blood T cell repertoires in COVID-19. This clone was seen more than once but under ten times. TCRdb keeps only in-frame clones here, not all; method: immunoSEQ multiplex PCR. The table has more than 95,000 clones, about 85% seen once. Per germline, CDR1 SGHDN and CDR2 FVKESK. CDR3 size: 19 residues. With 4 bases clipped from V and 1 base from J, the junction kept 14 bases outside the gene matches. The chain is built from TRBV14 and TRBJ2-7; 12 nucleotides match TRBD2. Sequencing used peripheral blood. This TCR derives from a man aged 55-75 years with acute or convalescent COVID-19. CDR3 DNA sequence: TGTGCCAGCAGCCCCAAAGTGGGACTAGCGGGTTACCGATCCTACGAGCAGTACTTC. Amino acid sequence: CASSPKVGLAGYRSYEQYF.